These 16 T cell receptor beta chains originate from one sample sequenced in a study of control samples from healthy donors and cancer patients. Produced via immunoSEQ multiplex PCR; TCRdb's table is partial and in-frame only. The data show roughly 38,000 clones, less than 90% seen once. The sequencing sample was made of blood. The source is a man in his 60s in good health.

The chain carries TRBV27 and TRBJ1-1, with D unclear. The CDR3 consists of 14 residues. The germline V and J ends were trimmed by 3 bases and 0 bases, with 8 bases remaining between them. Germline V gene sequence: CDR1 MNHEY, CDR2 SMNVEV (reference sequence). The CDR3 nucleotides read TGTGCCAGCAGTTTGGGGAGGGTGAACACTGAAGCTTTCTTT. It is translated as CASSLGRVNTEAFF.

The CDR3 loop reads CASSPDGTSMNNEQFF. In DNA, the CDR3 is TGTGCCAGCAGCCCTGATGGGACTAGCATGAACAATGAGCAGTTCTTC. The chain couples TRBV7-3 to TRBJ2-1, with 9 nucleotides matching TRBD2. V dropped 5 bases and J dropped 5; count of bases not matched to a gene: 10. CDR3 length: 16 amino acids. Germline lookup yields CDR1 SGHTA and CDR2 FQGTGA.

The chain couples TRBV5-1 to TRBJ1-2; D unclear. The CDR3 extends over 17 amino acids. CDR1 and CDR2 (germline): SGHRS, YFSETQ. V lost 2 bases to trimming and J lost 2 bases, with 19 bases between them. CDR3 DNA: TGCGCCAGCAGCTTCGGTGGGATTTTGGACCAGAACTATGGCTACACCTTC. Translating it yields CASSFGGILDQNYGYTF.

This chain uses TRBV6-4 with TRBJ2-3; 16 bases are shared with TRBD2. V lost 6 bases and J lost 3; bases outside the gene matches: 9. The germline CDR1 and CDR2 sequences are MRHNA and SNTAGT. This CDR3 contains 18 residues. This chain's CDR3 is CASSPGTSGGARTDTQYF. CDR3 DNA: TGTGCCAGCAGCCCCGGGACTAGCGGGGGGGCCAGAACAGATACGCAGTATTTT.

This clone appeared many times. The V and J genes are TRBV19 and TRBJ2-5, with TRBD2 matching 10 bases. The V and J ends lost 1 base and 4 bases, in that order; junction bases with no gene match: 9. Germline lookup yields CDR1 LNHDA and CDR2 SQIVND (reference sequence). The CDR3 is 17 residues long. This CDR3 is CASSIGESGGAGETQYF. The CDR3 DNA reads as TGTGCCAGTAGTATAGGAGAAAGCGGGGGGGCAGGAGAGACCCAGTACTTC.

Ten or more counts support this clone. The chain employs TRBV3-1 (or the pseudogene TRBV3-2) and TRBJ1-1; D perhaps matches TRBD1 (6 bases). This CDR3 is 16 amino acids long. The V end lost 4 bases, the J end lost 1 base, and 16 bases lay between the germline ends. Germline values: CDR1 LGHDT, CDR2 YNNKEL (reference sequence). DNA for the CDR3: TGTGCCAGCAGCCTTGGCAGGGGAGCGTCGAACACTGAAGCTTTCTTT. Its protein is CASSLGRGASNTEAFF.

This chain connects TRBV18 to TRBJ1-4; no definite D call. V was trimmed by 2 bases and J by 5 bases, leaving 9 bases between them. The CDR3 length is 14 residues. CDR1 and CDR2 (germline): KGHSH, LQKENI. CDR3 nucleotides: TGTGCCAGCTCACCATCGAGCTGGAATGAAAAACTGTTTTTT. This codes for CASSPSSWNEKLFF.

This clone was recorded a few times. The chain carries TRBV7-9 and TRBJ2-2; no firm D call. Looked up from germline, CDR1 is SEHNR and CDR2 is FQNEAQ (reference sequence). Trimming took off 5 bases at V and 0 bases at J, with 10 bases between the two ends. The CDR3 extends over 15 amino acids. CDR3 coding DNA: TGTGCCAGCAGCGGCCGGGCTACGAACACCGGGGAGCTGTTTTTT. Translating gives CASSGRATNTGELFF.

This chain connects TRBV9 to TRBJ1-4; TRBD1 matches at 8 bases. Germline V gives CDR1 SGDLS, CDR2 YYNGEE. This CDR3 is built from 15 residues. V shed 1 base and J 7 bases; nucleotides not matched to a gene: 6. The CDR3 spells CASSVLGQGAEKLFF. The CDR3 nucleotides read TGTGCCAGCAGCGTACTTGGACAGGGAGCTGAAAAACTGTTTTTT.

J is TRBJ1-5 and V is TRBV6-1; unclear D gene. CDR3 length: 16 residues. Trimming shortened V by 2 bases and J by 3 bases, and 14 bases separated the two germline ends. The germline V gene has CDR1 MNHNS and CDR2 SASEGT. CDR3 protein: CASSEYAARPNQPQHF. The DNA of the CDR3 is TGTGCCAGCAGTGAATACGCAGCCCGCCCCAATCAGCCCCAGCATTTT.

The genes are TRBV5-1 and TRBJ2-3, with unresolved D. This CDR3 has 11 amino acids. Trimming removed 2 bases at V and 6 bases at J, with 4 bases between. From germline, CDR1 is SGHRS and CDR2 YFSETQ. The CDR3 protein is CASSFGDTQYF. CDR3 nucleotides: TGCGCCAGCAGCTTCGGCGATACGCAGTATTTT.

This sequence joins TRBV10-2 and TRBJ2-7, with 13 positions matching TRBD2. J lost 4 bases, V lost 7 bases, and 1 base had no gene match. This CDR3 is built from 13 residues. Germline V lookup: CDR1 WSHSY, CDR2 SAAADI. Here the CDR3 DNA reads TGCGCCAGCAAGACTAGCGGGGGGTACGAGCAGTACTTC. Its translation is CASKTSGGYEQYF.

V is TRBV6-5 and J is TRBJ1-4; D possibly corresponds to TRBD1 (6 bases). V lost 5 bases and J lost 5, with 12 bases in between. In germline, CDR1 is MNHEY, CDR2 SVGAGI. This CDR3 spans 14 amino acids. As DNA, the CDR3 is TGTGCCAGCAGTCGACAGGCCTGGAATGAAAAACTGTTTTTT. This gives the protein CASSRQAWNEKLFF.

With respect to this clone: Compared with germline, one end of the junction differs, possibly owing to a read error. The chain recombines TRBV7-7 with TRBJ1-4, with D maybe TRBD1 (6 bases). In germline, CDR1 is SSHAT, CDR2 FNYEAQ (reference sequence). This CDR3 is built from 21 residues. The CDR3 DNA reads TGTGCTAGCAGCCCGGTCGCCGGCCGTGACAGGCGTAGACCAACTAATGAAAAACTGTTTTTT. The encoded protein is CASSPVAGRDRRRPTNEKLFF.

The CDR3 bases are TGTGCCAGCAGTACCCGCTCTGGAAACACCATATATTTT. It translates to CASSTRSGNTIYF. J is TRBJ1-3 and V is TRBV12-3 or TRBV12-4; D is unresolved. The CDR3 length is 13 residues. The V end lost 5 bases, the J end lost 0 bases, and 5 bases lay between the germline ends.

The chain carries TRBV28 and TRBJ1-1; D call uncertain. Germline CDR1 and CDR2: MDHEN and SYDVKM. The CDR3 extends over 11 amino acids. Trimming left V 6 bases short and J 4 bases short, with 6 bases between. The CDR3 region is CASRLLTEAFF. In DNA, the CDR3 is TGTGCCAGCAGATTACTCACTGAAGCTTTCTTT.